Shown below are 26 T cell receptor beta chains from a single sample sequenced in a study of cytomegalovirus exposure and HLA in healthy donors. The PCR contained 60 Vbeta and 13 Jbeta primers. Clones were sequenced by immunoSEQ multiplex PCR, and TCRdb holds only the in-frame ones, with some missing. In all, the sample yields 90,000 to 130,000 clones. What was sequenced was PBMCs. The receptors originated from a middle-aged man in good health and CMV-seropositive.

The V gene is TRBV5-1, the J gene TRBJ2-1; 9 bases line up with TRBD2. The CDR3 consists of 15 residues. V gave up 4 bases and J gave up 4 bases; unmatched junction bases: 6. CDR1 and CDR2 from the germline V gene are SGHRS and YFSETQ. The CDR3 sequence is CASSASGAPYNEQFF. The DNA of the CDR3 is TGCGCCAGCAGCGCTAGCGGGGCCCCTTACAATGAGCAGTTCTTC.

The rearrangement joins TRBV9 to TRBJ1-5; TRBD1 matches at 10 bases. The CDR3 has 20 residues. Trimming cost V 3 bases and J 0 bases; bases outside gene matches: 15. Germline CDR1 is SGDLS and CDR2 is YYNGEE. CDR3 bases: TGTGCCAGCAGCGCGCGAGGGGACAGGGGCCAATCTTATAGCAATCAGCCCCAGCATTTT. As protein: CASSARGDRGQSYSNQPQHF. Combining the CDR3 with reference TRBV9 and TRBJ1-5 gives the whole variable domain DSGVTQTPKHLITATGQRVTLRCSPRSGDLSVYWYQQSLDQGLQFLIQYYNGEERAKGNILERFSAQQFPDLHSELNLSSLELGDSALYFCASSARGDRGQSYSNQPQHFGDGTRLSIL.

The chain employs TRBV19 and TRBJ1-5; 9 positions agree with TRBD1. CDR1 LNHDA and CDR2 SQIVND come from the germline V gene (reference sequence). This CDR3 region has 15 residues. Trimming cost V 5 bases and J 7 bases; bases outside gene matches: 9. Written as DNA, the CDR3 is TGTGCCAGTAGTCTTGACCCTGACAGGGGGCAGCCCCAGCATTTT. It encodes CASSLDPDRGQPQHF. The complete variable domain, with remaining parts taken from reference TRBV19 and TRBJ1-5, reads DGGITQSPKYLFRKEGQNVTLSCEQNLNHDAMYWYRQDPGQGLRLIYYSQIVNDFQKGDIAEGYSVSREKKESFPLTVTSAQKNPTAFYLCASSLDPDRGQPQHFGDGTRLSIL.

This chain connects TRBV11-3 to TRBJ2-3, with 7 bases lining up with TRBD2. J lost 5 bases, V lost 5 bases, and 7 bases had no gene match. CDR1 is SGHNT, CDR2 YENEEA, per germline. The CDR3 length is 14 residues. CDR3 nucleotides: TGTGCCAGCAGCGCAGCGGGATTATTAGATACGCAGTATTTT. Translating gives CASSAAGLLDTQYF.

The chain couples TRBV28 to TRBJ2-7; TRBD1 matches 10 bases. V dropped 3 bases and J dropped 4; count of bases not matched to a gene: 3. The CDR3 totals 14 residues. In germline, CDR1 is MDHEN, CDR2 SYDVKM. Here the CDR3 reads CASSFGQGGYEQYF. DNA of the CDR3: TGTGCCAGCAGTTTTGGACAGGGGGGGTACGAGCAGTACTTC.

The V and J genes are TRBV7-2 and TRBJ2-7; 9 nucleotides match TRBD2. The V and J ends lost 8 bases and 1 base, in that order; junction bases with no gene match: 3. Germline V lookup: CDR1 SGHTA, CDR2 FQGNSA. The CDR3 contains 13 residues. The CDR3 nucleotides are TGTGCCAGCTCGACTAGCGGATCCTACGAGCAGTACTTC. The encoded protein is CASSTSGSYEQYF.

The gene calls are TRBV7-8 and TRBJ2-1; 11 nucleotides agree with TRBD2. V lost 5 bases, J lost 7 bases, and 7 bases stayed unmatched. Per germline, CDR1 SGHVS and CDR2 FQNEAQ. This CDR3 comprises 15 residues. CDR3 amino acids: CASSRTSGLPNEQFF. The CDR3 DNA is TGTGCCAGCAGCCGGACTAGCGGGCTACCTAATGAGCAGTTCTTC.

The CDR3 DNA sequence: TGTGCCAGCAGTCCACCTCCGGGACTAGCGGGGTGGTCCTACGAGCAGTACTTC. Translation: CASSPPPGLAGWSYEQYF. This chain uses TRBV7-7 with TRBJ2-7, with 13 bases identical to TRBD2. The J segment lost 1 base and the V segment lost 6 bases, leaving 12 bases of the junction unmatched. The CDR3 loop spans 18 amino acids. Germline-derived CDR1 and CDR2 are SSHAT and FNYEAQ (reference sequence).

This clone is medium-sized by frequency. The chain links TRBV4-3 to TRBJ1-4; perhaps TRBD1 as D (6 bases). Germline loops: CDR1 LGHNA, CDR2 YSLEER. Trimming shortened V by 1 base and J by 7 bases, and 13 bases separated the two germline ends. CDR3 length: 15 residues. CDR3 sequence (DNA): TGCGCCAGCAGCCAAGTCGCGGGGGCAAGTGAAAAACTGTTTTTT. This codes for CASSQVAGASEKLFF.

CDR3: CASRLRGTVVYPGELFF. For the CDR3, the DNA is TGTGCCAGCAGGCTACGGGGGACCGTAGTGTATCCCGGGGAGCTGTTTTTT. V and J are TRBV27 and TRBJ2-2; the D gene is possibly TRBD2 (6 bases). CDR3 size: 17 residues. CDR1 is MNHEY, CDR2 SMNVEV, per germline (reference sequence). V lost 6 bases to trimming and J lost 6 bases, with 23 bases between them.

The rearrangement uses TRBV27 and TRBJ1-2; D perhaps matches TRBD1 (5 bases). Germline assignment: CDR1 MNHEY and CDR2 SMNVEV (reference sequence). CDR3 length: 12 amino acids. The ends were cut back, 3 bases at V and 8 bases at J, with 10 bases in the middle. Here the CDR3 reads CASSFGGYGYTF. DNA for the CDR3: TGTGCCAGCAGTTTTGGGGGGTACGGCTACACCTTC.

The chain has TRBV5-1 and TRBJ1-1; 7 nucleotides match TRBD1. The V segment lost 5 bases and the J segment 5 bases; nucleotides outside the gene matches: 12. CDR3 size: 15 residues. Germline loops: CDR1 SGHRS, CDR2 YFSETQ. The CDR3 DNA sequence: TGCGCCAGCAGGGGTCAGACAGGGTGGGCAACTGAAGCTTTCTTT. Its protein product is CASRGQTGWATEAFF.

The chain carries TRBV19 and TRBJ2-1; 7 bases line up with TRBD2. The CDR3 is 16 amino acids. The V segment lost 6 bases and the J segment 1 base; nucleotides outside the gene matches: 9. CDR1 and CDR2 (germline): LNHDA, SQIVND (reference sequence). The CDR3 region is CASRTRGRGSYNEQFF. The CDR3 DNA is TGTGCCAGTAGGACCCGAGGGCGGGGGTCCTACAATGAGCAGTTCTTC.

V is TRBV7-9 and J is TRBJ2-7; TRBD2 aligns across 8 bases. The J segment lost 3 bases and the V segment lost 7 bases, leaving 11 bases of the junction unmatched. Per germline, CDR1 SEHNR and CDR2 FQNEAQ (reference sequence). CDR3 length: 15 residues. The CDR3 protein is CASTGGGQGYYEQYF. CDR3 sequence (DNA): TGTGCCAGCACCGGGGGGGGGCAGGGCTACTACGAGCAGTACTTC.

This rearrangement joins TRBV7-3 to TRBJ2-1, with 8 bases that match TRBD2. The V and J ends lost 1 base and 2 bases, in that order; junction bases with no gene match: 7. The germline gives CDR1 SGHTA, CDR2 FQGTGA. The CDR3 loop spans 17 amino acids. In DNA, the CDR3 is TGTGCCAGCAGCTTAAATCCGACTAGCGTAGCCTACAATGAGCAGTTCTTC. Protein sequence: CASSLNPTSVAYNEQFF.

This chain connects TRBV6-5 to TRBJ1-5, with a possible D match to TRBD1 (6 bases). Trimming removed 6 bases at V and 5 bases at J, with 17 bases between. The CDR3 contains 15 residues. CDR1 and CDR2 (germline): MNHEY, SVGAGI. The CDR3 nucleotides read TGTGCCAGCAGGTCGTCCCTGGACAGCCATCAGCCCCAGCATTTT. This sequence encodes CASRSSLDSHQPQHF.

The V and J genes are TRBV7-9 and TRBJ2-5; 7 nucleotides agree with TRBD1. The CDR3 has 15 amino acids. Germline V lookup: CDR1 SEHNR, CDR2 FQNEAQ (reference sequence). Germline trimming cut 0 bases from V and 1 base from J; bases unmatched to any gene: 2. CDR3 sequence (DNA): TGTGCCAGCAGCTTAGCTGGACAGGCCCAAGAGACCCAGTACTTC. Translating gives CASSLAGQAQETQYF.

The chain couples TRBV20-1 to TRBJ2-1; possible D gene TRBD1, 5 bases. V was trimmed by 2 bases and J by 7 bases, leaving 6 bases between them. Germline CDR1 is DFQATT and CDR2 is SNEGSKA (reference sequence). The CDR3 is made up of 11 amino acids. This CDR3 reads CSARRQNEQFF. Here the CDR3 DNA reads TGCAGTGCTAGACGACAGAATGAGCAGTTCTTC.

The chain uses TRBV28 and TRBJ1-1, with 7 bases matching TRBD1. The CDR3 is 13 residues long. The ends lost 7 bases at V and 6 bases at J; junction bases unmatched: 8. Germline V gene data show CDR1 as MDHEN and CDR2 as SYDVKM. The CDR3: CASTRQGPPEAFF. CDR3 DNA sequence: TGTGCCAGCACCCGACAGGGTCCCCCTGAAGCTTTCTTT.

This sequence joins TRBV5-1 and TRBJ1-4; TRBD1 is a possible D gene (5 bases). This CDR3 has 15 amino acids. Per germline, CDR1 SGHRS and CDR2 YFSETQ. V lost 0 bases to trimming and J lost 4 bases, with 10 bases between them. The CDR3 reads CASSLGGGNNEKLFF. CDR3 nucleotide sequence: TGCGCCAGCAGCTTGGGCGGGGGAAATAATGAAAAACTGTTTTTT.

CDR3 nucleotides: TGCGCCAGCAGCCAAGATGAGACAGGGATTGAGTTCTTC. Its translation: CASSQDETGIEFF. The gene calls are TRBV4-3 and TRBJ2-1; 7 bases line up with TRBD1. CDR3 size: 13 residues. The V gene's germline CDR1 is LGHNA and CDR2 YSLEER. V was clipped by 0 bases and J by 14 bases; unmatched bases: 7.

The rearrangement uses TRBV5-6 and TRBJ2-1, with D maybe TRBD1 (5 bases). V was shortened by 4 bases and J by 0 bases, with 11 bases between the two germline ends. Germline V gene sequence: CDR1 SGHDT, CDR2 YYEEEE. CDR3 length: 15 amino acids. CDR3 residues: CASSLGHNSYNEQFF. For the CDR3, the DNA is TGTGCCAGCAGCCTTGGACACAACTCCTACAATGAGCAGTTCTTC.

The chain carries TRBV28 and TRBJ2-2; no definite D call. Germline assignment: CDR1 MDHEN and CDR2 SYDVKM. Trimming took off 5 bases at V and 1 base at J, with 11 bases between the two ends. The CDR3 sequence is 15 residues long. The CDR3 spells CASSGTTQNTGELFF. The CDR3, as DNA: TGTGCCAGCAGTGGAACTACCCAGAACACCGGGGAGCTGTTTTTT.

The chain has TRBV5-1 and TRBJ2-7; D might be TRBD1 (5 bases). The CDR3 extends over 12 amino acids. Germline CDR1 SGHRS, CDR2 YFSETQ. The V end was cut by 0 bases, the J end by 4 bases, with 5 bases between. CDR3 in DNA: TGCGCCAGCAGCTTGGAGGGGTACGAGCAGTACTTC. Its protein is CASSLEGYEQYF.

The chain couples TRBV9 to TRBJ2-1; TRBD2 aligns across 8 bases. Looked up from germline, CDR1 is SGDLS and CDR2 is YYNGEE. The CDR3 contains 15 residues. The V segment lost 4 bases and the J segment 1 base; nucleotides outside the gene matches: 4. For the CDR3, the DNA is TGTGCCAGCAGCAGCGGGAGAGGGTCCTACAATGAGCAGTTCTTC. Its protein is CASSSGRGSYNEQFF.

V usage is TRBV6-1 and J usage is TRBJ1-2; weak D call: TRBD1 (6 bases). Germline V CDR1 and CDR2: MNHNS, SASEGT. Trimming took 6 bases from V and 4 from J, leaving 15 bases between them. CDR3 length equals 14 residues. The CDR3 is CASSAQGQGYGYTF. CDR3 DNA sequence: TGTGCCAGCAGCGCTCAGGGGCAGGGCTATGGCTACACCTTC.